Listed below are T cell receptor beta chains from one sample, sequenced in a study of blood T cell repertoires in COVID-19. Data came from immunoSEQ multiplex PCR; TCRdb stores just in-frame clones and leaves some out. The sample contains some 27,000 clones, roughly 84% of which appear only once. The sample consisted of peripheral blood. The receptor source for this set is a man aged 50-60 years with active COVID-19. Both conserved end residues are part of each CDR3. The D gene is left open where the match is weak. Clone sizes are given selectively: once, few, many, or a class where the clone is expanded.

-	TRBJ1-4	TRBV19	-	TGTGCCAGTACTAGCGGGGGCACTAATGAAAAACTGTTTTTT	CASTSGGTNEKLFF
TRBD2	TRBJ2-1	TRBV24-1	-	TGTGCCACCAGTGACGAGGAGCGGGATTCCTACAATGAGCAGTTCTTC	CATSDEERDSYNEQFF
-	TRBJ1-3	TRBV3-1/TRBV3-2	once	TGTGCCAGCAGCCAAGAGTTGCCGAGGGGAAACACCATATATTTT	CASSQELPRGNTIYF
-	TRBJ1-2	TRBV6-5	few	TGTGCCAGCAGTTACGCAGGGAACTATGGCTACACCTTC	CASSYAGNYGYTF
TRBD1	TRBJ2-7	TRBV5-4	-	TGTGCCAGCAGCTTGGAACAGGGGGCGGGCGAGCAGTACTTC	CASSLEQGAGEQYF
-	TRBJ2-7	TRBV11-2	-	TGTGCCAGCAGCTTAGATTACCGGGGGTTCTACGAGCAGTACTTC	CASSLDYRGFYEQYF
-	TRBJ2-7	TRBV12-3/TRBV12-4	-	TGTGCCAGCAGTGCCTCAGGGGCCTACGAGCAGTACTTC	CASSASGAYEQYF
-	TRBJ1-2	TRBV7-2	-	TGTGCCAGCAGCTTAGGGTTGGGGGCCAACTATGGCTACACCTTC	CASSLGLGANYGYTF
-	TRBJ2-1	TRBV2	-	TGTGCCAGCAGTGAAGGCCTACTAGGCGACAATGAGCAGTTCTTC	CASSEGLLGDNEQFF
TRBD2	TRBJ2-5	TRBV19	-	TGTGCCAGTAGTATAAGGTCTAGCGGGAGGAGTGGGGAGACCCAGTACTTC	CASSIRSSGRSGETQYF
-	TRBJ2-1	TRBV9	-	TGTGCCAGCAGCGTATTAGCGGTTCTATCCTCCTACAATGAGCAGTTCTTC	CASSVLAVLSSYNEQFF
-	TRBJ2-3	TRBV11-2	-	TGTGCCAGCAGCTTGGACGGGAGTGAGGCAGATACGCAGTATTTT	CASSLDGSEADTQYF
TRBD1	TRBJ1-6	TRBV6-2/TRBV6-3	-	TGTGCCAGCAGCCGGGCTGGGACAGGGGAGAATTCACCCCTCCACTTT	CASSRAGTGENSPLHF
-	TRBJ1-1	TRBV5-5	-	TGTGCCAGCAGCTTGGAGCGACTTACGAACACTGAAGCTTTCTTT	CASSLERLTNTEAFF
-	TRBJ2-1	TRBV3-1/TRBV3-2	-	TGTGCCAGCAGCCAAAGGAGGGGATACAATGAGCAGTTCTTC	CASSQRRGYNEQFF
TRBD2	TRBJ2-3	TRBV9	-	TGTGCCAGCAGCGTAGGTGGGACTAGCGGGGGGGCGAATACGCAGTATTTT	CASSVGGTSGGANTQYF
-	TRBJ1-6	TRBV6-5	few	TGTGCCAGCGGGACAAGCTATAATTCACCCCTCCACTTT	CASGTSYNSPLHF
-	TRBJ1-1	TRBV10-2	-	TGCGCCAGCAGGGGACATCCCCGGGACGAAGCTTTCTTT	CASRGHPRDEAFF
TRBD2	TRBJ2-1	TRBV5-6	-	TGTGCCAGCAGCTTGGAACTAGCGTTAGACCATGAGCAGTTCTTC	CASSLELALDHEQFF
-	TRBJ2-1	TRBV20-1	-	TGCAGTGCTAGCAGGGTCAATGAGCAGTTCTTC	CSASRVNEQFF
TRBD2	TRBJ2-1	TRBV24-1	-	TGTGCCACCAGTAAGGGTCGAAGACAGCGCGGGGGGGAGCAGTTCTTC	CATSKGRRQRGGEQFF
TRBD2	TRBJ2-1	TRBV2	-	TGTGCCAGCAGAGGCGGGGGGGCCCCCTACAATGAGCAGTTCTTC	CASRGGGAPYNEQFF
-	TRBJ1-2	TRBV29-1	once	TGCAGCGTTGACTCTCCGGGGGAGGGCACCTTC	CSVDSPGEGTF
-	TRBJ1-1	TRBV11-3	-	TGTGCCAGCAGCCCGCGGCCCCAGAGGTTGAGGGCTTTCTTT	CASSPRPQRLRAFF
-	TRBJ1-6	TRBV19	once	TGTGCCAGTAGTATAATCGTCAGAAATTCACCCCTCCACTTT	CASSIIVRNSPLHF
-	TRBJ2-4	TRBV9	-	TGTGCCAGCAGCGTAGGTTTAGGGGTCACAACAAACATTCAGTACTTC	CASSVGLGVTTNIQYF
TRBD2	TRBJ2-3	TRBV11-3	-	TGTGCCAGCAGCTCGGGACTAGCGGGGCCTAGCACAGATACGCAGTATTTT	CASSSGLAGPSTDTQYF
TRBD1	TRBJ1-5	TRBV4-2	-	TGTGCCAGCAGCCAAGAAATGGGACAGTACAATCAGCCCCAGCATTTT	CASSQEMGQYNQPQHF
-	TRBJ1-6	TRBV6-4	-	TGTGCCAGCGTGGAGGGATCACCCCTCCACTTT	CASVEGSPLHF
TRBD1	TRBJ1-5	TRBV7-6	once	TGTGCCAGCAGCTCCAAACAGGGGGCGAATCAGCCCCAGCATTTT	CASSSKQGANQPQHF
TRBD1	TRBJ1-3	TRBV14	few	TGTGCCAGCAGCCCCCACCGGGACAGGGACTCTCTCTTCTCTGGAAACACCATATATTTT	CASSPHRDRDSLFSGNTIYF
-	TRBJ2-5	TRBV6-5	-	TGTGCCAGCAGTCGACCGTCCGAGCGGTGGGACCAGTACTTC	CASSRPSERWDQYF
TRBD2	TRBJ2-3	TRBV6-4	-	TGTGCCAGCAGTCAAACTAGCGGGGCCACAGATACGCAGTATTTT	CASSQTSGATDTQYF
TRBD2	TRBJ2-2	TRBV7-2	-	TGTGCCAGCAGCTTTCGGACTAGCGTAACCGGGGAGCTGTTTTTT	CASSFRTSVTGELFF
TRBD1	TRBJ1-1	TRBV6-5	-	TGTGCCAGCAGACCCCCCCGACAGGGAGAAACTGAAGCTTTCTTT	CASRPPRQGETEAFF
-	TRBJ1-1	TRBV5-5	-	TGTGCCAGCAGCTTGGGACAGGTGAACACTGAAGCTTTCTTT	CASSLGQVNTEAFF
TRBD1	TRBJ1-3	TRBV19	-	TGTGCCAGTAGTGCCCGGGACAGGGGGCTCGGAAACACCATATATTTT	CASSARDRGLGNTIYF
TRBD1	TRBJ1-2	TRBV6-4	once	TGTGCCAGCAGCCCCGAATCCGGGACAGGCTATGGCTACACCTTC	CASSPESGTGYGYTF
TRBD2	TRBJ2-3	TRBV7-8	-	TGTGCCAGCAGCTTAACTAGTGGAGTAGCGGGAGGCACAGATACGCAGTATTTT	CASSLTSGVAGGTDTQYF
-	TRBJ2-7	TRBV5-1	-	TGCGCCAGCAGTACCGTCGGGACATTTTCCTACGAGCAGTACTTC	CASSTVGTFSYEQYF
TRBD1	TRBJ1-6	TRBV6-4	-	TGTGCCAGCAGTGAACAGGGGGCCCTGAGCTCCTATAATTCACCCCTCCACTTT	CASSEQGALSSYNSPLHF
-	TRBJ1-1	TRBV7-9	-	TGTGCCAGCAGCTGGGGGGGCGAGGACACTGAAGCTTTCTTT	CASSWGGEDTEAFF
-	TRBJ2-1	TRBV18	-	TGTGCCAGCTCAACACAGGGGGGGGCTTACAATGAGCAGTTCTTC	CASSTQGGAYNEQFF
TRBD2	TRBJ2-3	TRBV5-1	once	TGCGCCAGCAGCCTGGTCTTGCGGGGGGACACAGATACGCAGTATTTT	CASSLVLRGDTDTQYF
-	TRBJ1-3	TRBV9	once	TGTGCCAGCAGCGCAACGACAGCAGTCTCTGGAAACACCATATATTTT	CASSATTAVSGNTIYF
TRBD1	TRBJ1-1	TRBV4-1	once	TGCGCCAGCAGCCAAAGACAGGGGGCTATTACTGAAGCTTTCTTT	CASSQRQGAITEAFF
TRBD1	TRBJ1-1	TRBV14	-	TGTGCCAGCAGCGACAGGGGGAGGACTGAAGCTTTCTTT	CASSDRGRTEAFF
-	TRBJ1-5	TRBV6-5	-	TGTGCCAGCAGCCGTCGACAGAACAATCAGCCCCAGCATTTT	CASSRRQNNQPQHF
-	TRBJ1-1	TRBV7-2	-	TGTGCCAGCAGCTTAGCGGCCGCCCTTGAAGCTTTCTTT	CASSLAAALEAFF